This T cell receptor (beta chain) appears in the sequencing data of a study of T cell responses to AZD1222 COVID-19 vaccine. Background on the study: Researchers grouped second doses given at about 4 or about 12 weeks into one pool.

General study results and limits: Females outnumbered males among donors, who were mostly white British; clonal diversity was possibly underestimated.

TCRdb's copy holds only in-frame clones and misses some; the assay was immunoSEQ multiplex PCR. The data hold around 100,000 clones, with 88% observed a single time. About this clone itself: Its specificity is unknown.

Source: peripheral blood, taken on day 0 of AZD1222 vaccination. The clonotype originates from an adult in good health.

CDR3 loop: CASSQDTSGRGEQFF. The CDR3 nucleotides read TGTGCCAGCAGCCAAGATACTAGCGGGAGGGGGGAGCAGTTCTTC. This chain joins TRBV4-2 and TRBJ2-1, with 13 nucleotides matching TRBD2. Trimming cost V 0 bases and J 10 bases; bases outside gene matches: 3. Germline lookup yields CDR1 LGHNA and CDR2 YNFKEQ. This CDR3 has 15 residues.